This T cell receptor beta chain was captured by sequencing in a study of PD-L1 blockade in urothelial cancer. Study in general: Blood analyses occurred 3 weeks (second dose) and 6 weeks post treatment start. Peripheral blood specimens exhibited a median yield of roughly 140,000 T cells.

Only in-frame clones appear in the TCRdb table, and some are missing; sequencing was by immunoSEQ multiplex PCR. The table includes about 120,000 clones, about 89% detected once. The CDR3 totals 13 residues. Looked up from germline, CDR1 is MDHEN and CDR2 is SYDVKM. With 5 bases removed from V and 4 bases from J, the gap between germline ends came to 9 bases. Study observations and caveats: Patients with below-median pretreatment blood clonality survived longer.

On this clone itself: What it binds is not known.

Described time point: peripheral blood 6 weeks after treatment start. Anywhere from 1 to 8 samples came from each patient, spanning pretreatment and on-treatment. The chain joins TRBV28 to TRBJ2-1; D is ambiguous. The sample in question was PBMCs, obtained around atezolizumab (anti-PD-L1) treatment. The sequence was collected from a man in his sixties with urothelial cancer. The CDR3 nucleotides are TGTGCCAGCAGTCTCCGGAGTTACAATGAGCAGTTCTTC. This translates into CASSLRSYNEQFF.